This T cell receptor beta chain was identified in a study of regulatory T cells in long-lasting Graves disease. Specified time point: newly diagnosed GD, antithyroid drugs for less than 3 months. The authors made the TCR library using RNA they extracted from PBMCs. The CDR3 covers 15 residues. CDR1 and CDR2 from the germline V gene are SGHRS and YFSETQ. V lost 0 bases and J lost 1, with 10 bases in between. Researchers made TCR beta libraries by using iRepertoire HTBI primers and running Arm-PCR on CDR3 regions. TCRdb independently ran MiXCR on the multiplex PCR reads; one entry per CDR3 protein. Among 350,000 to 500,000 distinct CDR3 sequences listed, around 15% were seen once. Separately, the same data were catalogued under a study of T cells in Graves' hyperthyroidism and ophthalmopathy.

V usage is TRBV5-1 and J usage is TRBJ2-5, with D maybe TRBD2 (6 bases). This clonotype was sampled from a woman aged 45-65 years with Graves disease. Sample: peripheral blood mononuclear cells (PBMCs), taken at new diagnosis, from a patient treated with antithyroid drugs. The chain's CDR3 is CASSLGAGLQETQYF. CDR3 DNA: TGCGCCAGCAGCTTGGGGGCGGGACTCCAAGAGACCCAGTACTTC.